The sequence of this T cell receptor beta chain was determined in a study of cytomegalovirus exposure and HLA in healthy donors. About the study: A previous analysis identified around 120 million unique TCR beta sequences derived from roughly 190 million T cells.

The germline V gene has CDR1 SEHNR and CDR2 FQNEAQ (reference sequence). The CDR3 loop spans 15 amino acids. The V end was cut by 10 bases, the J end by 2 bases, with 20 bases between. The study ran its PCR with 60 Vbeta and 13 Jbeta primers. Profiling relied on immunoSEQ multiplex PCR, and the TCRdb table lists in-frame clones only, not all of them. The table records about 160,000 clones, 70% to 80% of them present only once. Study-wide points: The availability of immune exposure information extended only to CMV serostatus.

This clone was seen more than once but under ten times. Its specificity is not known. The TCR comes from a woman aged 50 to 65 in good health and CMV-seronegative. This chain joins TRBV7-9 and TRBJ1-2; a weak D match, TRBD1 (6 bases). Sequenced sample: PBMCs. The DNA for the CDR3 is TGTGCCACTACGGGGGGGCCGGCTATAAACTATGGCTACACCTTC. This sequence encodes CATTGGPAINYGYTF.